These T cell receptor beta chains were read from a single sample in a study of blood T cell repertoires in COVID-19. Sequencing used immunoSEQ multiplex PCR; TCRdb keeps in-frame clones, though not all of them. The data show under 150,000 clones, 84% seen once. Sequences were obtained from PBMCs or T cells enriched from blood (not recorded which). All receptors derive from a man aged 50-59 years in a cohort exposed to, infected with or recovered from COVID-19 (not recorded which). CDR3s include the opening cysteine and the closing phenylalanine or tryptophan. D genes are given only for firm matches. Size tells how often a clone was seen (once, few, many) or the class of an expanded clone, and some rows leave it out.

TRBJ2-2 - TRBD2 TRBV6-2/TRBV6-3 TGTGCCAGCAGTTACCCCCTTCTAGCGGGGGGGACCGGGGAGCTGTTTTTT CASSYPLLAGGTGELFF
TRBJ2-2 - - TRBV6-5 TGTGCCAGCAGCGCAGGGATGCCGAACACCGGGGAGCTGTTTTTT CASSAGMPNTGELFF
TRBJ2-7 - TRBD1 TRBV24-1 TGTGCCACCAGTGCCGGGACAGCTTACGAGCAGTACTTC CATSAGTAYEQYF
TRBJ2-4 - - TRBV4-1 TGCGCCAGCAGCCAAGAAACGAGGGTGGCAAACATTCAGTACTTC CASSQETRVANIQYF
TRBJ2-3 - TRBD2 TRBV7-2 TGTGCCAGCAGCGCGACTAGCGGTGCGGATACGCAGTATTTT CASSATSGADTQYF
TRBJ1-1 - TRBD1 TRBV28 TGTGCCAGCGTTGGACAGGTCGTTGACACTGAAGCTTTCTTT CASVGQVVDTEAFF
TRBJ1-1 - - TRBV7-6 TGTGCCAGCAGCTTAGATCGGGGGGCTGAAGCTTTCTTT CASSLDRGAEAFF
TRBJ2-5 - TRBD1 TRBV5-6 TGTGCCAGCGCCTCTGGATTAGGGACAGGGAAAGAGACCCAGTACTTC CASASGLGTGKETQYF
TRBJ1-5 few TRBD1 TRBV4-1 TGCGCCAGCAGTCGGACAGGGAATAACAATCAGCCCCAGCATTTT CASSRTGNNNQPQHF
TRBJ1-2 - TRBD1 TRBV5-1 TGCGCCAGCAGCGAGGACAGGGCCTATGGCTACACCTTC CASSEDRAYGYTF
TRBJ2-3 - TRBD2 TRBV13 TGTGCCAGCAGCTTTTGGACTAGCGGGAGCACAGATACGCAGTATTTT CASSFWTSGSTDTQYF
TRBJ1-2 - TRBD1 TRBV18 TGTGCCAGCTCACCACGGGGACAGGCTATGAATGGCTACACCTTC CASSPRGQAMNGYTF
TRBJ2-1 - - TRBV7-2 TGTGCCAGCAGCTTCGTCCATAGCTCCAATGAGCAGTTCTTC CASSFVHSSNEQFF
TRBJ1-4 - - TRBV5-1 TGCGCCAGCAGCTTGTCGATAATAACTTCTAATGAAAAACTGTTTTTT CASSLSIITSNEKLFF
TRBJ2-2 - TRBD1 TRBV19 TGTGCCAGTAGTACCGCGGACAGGGGGAACACCGGGGAGCTGTTTTTT CASSTADRGNTGELFF
TRBJ2-4 - TRBD2 TRBV5-1 TGCGCCAGCGGACCGGGGGGGACCAAAAACATTCAGTACTTC CASGPGGTKNIQYF
TRBJ1-6 - TRBD1 TRBV7-6 TGTGCCAGCAGCATTGGACAGGGGCGGTCACCCCTCCACTTT CASSIGQGRSPLHF
TRBJ2-3 - - TRBV24-1 TGTGCCACCAGTGATTGGGGTCAAGGGAGTGCAGATACGCAGTATTTT CATSDWGQGSADTQYF
TRBJ2-1 once TRBD2 TRBV19 TGTGCCAGTAGTGCCCATTTAGCGGGGGGGTTGTACAATGAGCAGTTCTTC CASSAHLAGGLYNEQFF
TRBJ2-7 - - TRBV10-1 TGCGCCAGCAGTGAGTCGTTCTGGCCCTACGAGCAGTACTTC CASSESFWPYEQYF
TRBJ1-4 few TRBD1 TRBV28 TGTGCCAGCAGTTTAACAGGGGCAACTAATGAAAAACTGTTTTTT CASSLTGATNEKLFF
TRBJ1-3 - - TRBV3-1/TRBV3-2 TGTGCCAGCAGCCAATCGGAGTACACCATATATTTT CASSQSEYTIYF
TRBJ2-7 - TRBD2 TRBV4-2 TGTGCCAGCAGCCAAGATGCCGGACTAGCGGGCATCTACGAGCAGTACTTC CASSQDAGLAGIYEQYF
TRBJ1-1 - TRBD1 TRBV11-2 TGTGCCAGCAGCTTACAGGGGGCGCAGACTGAAGCTTTCTTT CASSLQGAQTEAFF
TRBJ2-1 - - TRBV10-2 TGCGCCAGCAGTGTACTAGATGTCAATGAGCAGTTCTTC CASSVLDVNEQFF
TRBJ1-1 once - TRBV7-2 TGTGCCAGCAGCTTCGGAGTTTCCACTGAAGCTTTCTTT CASSFGVSTEAFF
TRBJ1-1 - TRBD1 TRBV7-9 TGTGCCAGCAGCTACCGGGACAGGGGAATTGAAGCTTTCTTT CASSYRDRGIEAFF
TRBJ2-5 - TRBD1 TRBV19 TGTGCCAGTAGTTACAGGGGTGAAAAGACCCAGTACTTC CASSYRGEKTQYF
TRBJ2-5 once TRBD2 TRBV6-2/TRBV6-3 TGTGCCAGCAGCCCTGGACTAGAGGCGGCATCAGGTGAAGAGACCCAGTACTTC CASSPGLEAASGEETQYF
TRBJ2-7 few TRBD2 TRBV28 TGTGCCAGCAGTTTACAGCTAGCGGATAGCTCCTACGAGCAGTACTTC CASSLQLADSSYEQYF
TRBJ2-5 - TRBD1 TRBV6-5 TGTGCCAGCAGTTACATCGGGACAGGGAGAGAGACCCAGTACTTC CASSYIGTGRETQYF
TRBJ2-7 - TRBD1 TRBV7-9 TGTGCCAGCAGCTTAGCCGGGACAGGGGATGAGTACTTC CASSLAGTGDEYF
TRBJ2-5 once TRBD1 TRBV6-5 TGTGCCAGCAGTTCCGGGGGACAGGGTGCGACCCAGTACTTC CASSSGGQGATQYF
TRBJ2-2 - - TRBV7-9 TGTGCCAGCAGCTTAGCGACAGGACTGACCGGGGAGCTGTTTTTT CASSLATGLTGELFF
TRBJ1-2 - TRBD1 TRBV5-1 TGCGCCAGCAGCACGGCCGGGACAGGGGGTAGCGGCTACACCTTC CASSTAGTGGSGYTF
TRBJ1-4 - - TRBV12-5 TGTGCTAGTGCCGGGGGACGGACTAATGAAAAACTGTTTTTT CASAGGRTNEKLFF
TRBJ2-2 - TRBD1 TRBV19 TGTGCCAGTAGTACGGGACAGGGCCTCGCGAACACCGGGGAGCTGTTTTTT CASSTGQGLANTGELFF
TRBJ2-3 few TRBD2 TRBV10-3 TGTGCCATCAGTGCCCCCGCGGGGGGTAGCGGGGAAGTAGCAGATACGCAGTATTTT CAISAPAGGSGEVADTQYF